This T cell receptor beta chain comes out of a study of CD4 T cells in relation to SARS-CoV-2 and coronaviruses. Overall study context: No peptide or an HIV-1 Nef peptide pool served as negative control. Notes on the study in general: SARS-CoV-2-driven expansion was significantly weaker in crossreactive than monoreactive clones.

Trimming cost V 6 bases and J 6 bases; bases outside gene matches: 5. Germline assignment: CDR1 SQVTM and CDR2 ANQGSEA. There are 13 residues in the CDR3. Repertoires were generated with immunoSEQ multiplex PCR, while TCRdb's copy carries only in-frame clones and drops some. Here the sample spans 32,000 or so clones, around three quarters being singletons. Before the COVID-19 pandemic, during about 2011-2019, CD4+ T cells were taken from unexposed donors. Isolation of CD4+ T cells took place after about 10 days in culture. Cultures received half-medium IL-2 refreshes on days 3 and 7. As concerns this clone: Its specificity is unknown.

The TCR originated in a human donor in good health. V and J are TRBV29-1 and TRBJ1-1; 12 nucleotides align to TRBD1. The sample comprised CD4+ T cells from PBMCs, cultured in vitro. As DNA, the CDR3 is TGCAGCGTCATGGGACAGGGGGCGTCTGAAGCTTTCTTT. This sequence encodes CSVMGQGASEAFF.